Presented here are 19 T cell receptor beta chains from one specimen sequenced in a study of blood T cell repertoires in COVID-19. Assay used: immunoSEQ multiplex PCR; TCRdb lists only in-frame clones, some missing. The sample carries around 98,000 clones, around 82% recorded once. Sequenced sample: peripheral blood. The receptors were sampled from a man aged 65 to 79 with active or convalescent COVID-19.

The V call is TRBV29-1, the J call TRBJ1-2, with D possibly matching TRBD1 (5 bases). Germline CDR1 SQVTM, CDR2 ANQGSEA. The CDR3 sequence is 12 residues long. Trimming stripped 6 bases from V and 2 bases from J, with 10 bases between. This chain's CDR3 is CSVWAGNYGYTF. Written as DNA, the CDR3 is TGCAGCGTCTGGGCAGGGAACTATGGCTACACCTTC.

With regard to this clone: An end of the junction differs from the germline gene, which may be a read error. This sequence joins TRBV20-1 and TRBJ1-2; TRBD1 aligns across 9 bases. The CDR3 consists of 11 residues. CDR1 is DFQATT and CDR2 is SNEGSKA in the germline V gene (reference sequence). CDR3 nucleotide sequence: TGCAGTGCTACCGGGACAGGGCTTGCGTCCTTC. The encoded protein is CSATGTGLASF.

This clone was counted at least ten times. The chain links TRBV11-1 to TRBJ1-3; TRBD1 might be the D (5 bases). Germline values: CDR1 SGHAT, CDR2 FQDESV (reference sequence). V lost 5 bases and J lost 4, with 15 bases in between. The CDR3 loop spans 15 amino acids. The CDR3 is CASSERRGAGNTIYF. In nucleotides, the CDR3 is TGTGCCAGCAGCGAACGGAGGGGTGCCGGAAACACCATATATTTT.

The chain joins TRBV6-2 or TRBV6-3 to TRBJ2-5; 7 nucleotides line up with TRBD1. The CDR3 runs 15 residues. With 4 bases clipped from V and 2 bases from J, the junction kept 7 bases outside the gene matches. Germline V lookup: CDR1 MNHEY, CDR2 SVGEGT. Here the CDR3 reads CASSFNRDSQETQYF. Written as DNA, the CDR3 is TGTGCCAGCAGTTTCAACCGGGACAGTCAAGAGACCCAGTACTTC.

This clone was detected a few times. The genes are TRBV5-1 and TRBJ1-6, with 8 bases identical to TRBD1. Trimming took 5 bases from V and 7 from J; bases not matched to a gene: 2. Germline assignment: CDR1 SGHRS and CDR2 YFSETQ. The CDR3 covers 13 residues. The CDR3, as DNA: TGCGCCAGCAGGGACAGGGAAAATTCACCCCTCCACTTT. Its translation is CASRDRENSPLHF.

The rearrangement joins TRBV6-5 to TRBJ2-7; the match to TRBD1 covers 7 bases. The V gene end was trimmed by 5 bases and the J gene end by 4 bases; junction bases not matched to a gene: 5. Germline-derived CDR1 and CDR2 are MNHEY and SVGAGI. This CDR3 has 13 residues. DNA of the CDR3: TGTGCCAGCAGTCAAAACAGGGGTTACGAGCAGTACTTC. This codes for CASSQNRGYEQYF.

V usage is TRBV29-1 and J usage is TRBJ2-7; TRBD2 matches at 10 bases. This CDR3 is 12 amino acids long. Germline values: CDR1 SQVTM, CDR2 ANQGSEA. Losses at the gene ends were 5 bases for V and 3 bases for J; bases not matched to a gene: 1. The CDR3 sequence is CSVTSGVYEQYF. In DNA, the CDR3 is TGCAGCGTTACTAGCGGGGTCTACGAGCAGTACTTC.

The V gene is TRBV18, the J gene TRBJ1-6; D remains ambiguous. Trimming pared 2 bases from V and 7 bases from J, leaving 6 bases between. The CDR3 sequence is 13 residues long. CDR1 and CDR2 (germline): KGHSH, LQKENI. In DNA form, the CDR3 reads TGTGCCAGCTCACCAGATCGGAATTCACCCCTCCACTTT. Its translation: CASSPDRNSPLHF.

This clone was counted a few times. V usage is TRBV6-2 or TRBV6-3 and J usage is TRBJ2-7; TRBD1 aligns across 8 bases. CDR1 is MNHEY and CDR2 is SVGEGT in the germline V gene. The J segment lost 2 bases and the V segment lost 2 bases, leaving 17 bases of the junction unmatched. The CDR3 is made up of 19 amino acids. The CDR3 coding sequence is TGTGCCAGCAGTTACCCGGACAGGGTCCAATTGCGGACCACCTACGAGCAGTACTTC. This sequence encodes CASSYPDRVQLRTTYEQYF.

The gene calls are TRBV18 and TRBJ2-3, with 8 bases that match TRBD2. J gave up 6 bases and V 2 bases, and 4 bases lay outside the gene matches. The CDR3 extends over 14 amino acids. Germline CDR1 is KGHSH and CDR2 is LQKENI. In nucleotides, the CDR3 is TGTGCCAGCTCACCAGCGGGACTAGTTGATACGCAGTATTTT. Its translation is CASSPAGLVDTQYF.

The gene calls are TRBV14 and TRBJ1-1; no clear D. Germline V lookup: CDR1 SGHDN, CDR2 FVKESK. Between the trimmed V and J ends, which lost 5 bases and 1 base, there was a span of 11 bases. This CDR3 has 14 residues. CDR3 bases: TGTGCCAGCAGCTTACAAGGCGGGAACACTGAAGCTTTCTTT. This gives the protein CASSLQGGNTEAFF.

In its sample, this clone was seen once. The chain recombines TRBV6-6 with TRBJ2-7; D not resolved. The CDR3 runs to 11 residues. Trimming shortened V by 2 bases and J by 7 bases, and 6 bases separated the two germline ends. Germline CDR1 and CDR2: MNHNY and SVGAGI (reference sequence). CDR3 protein: CASSYSREQYF. In nucleotides, the CDR3 is TGTGCCAGCAGTTACAGCCGAGAGCAGTACTTC.

A few counts support this clone. This sequence joins TRBV5-1 and TRBJ1-1; 8 bases agree with TRBD1. From germline, CDR1 is SGHRS and CDR2 YFSETQ. The CDR3 is 17 amino acids. With 1 base clipped from V and 2 bases from J, the junction kept 10 bases outside the gene matches. CDR3 amino acids: CASSLRPQQGDNTEAFF. The CDR3 nucleotides read TGCGCCAGCAGCTTGCGCCCGCAACAGGGGGACAACACTGAAGCTTTCTTT.

This rearrangement joins TRBV6-5 to TRBJ2-7; 8 bases fit TRBD1. Germline lookup yields CDR1 MNHEY and CDR2 SVGAGI. The CDR3 has 14 residues. V dropped 7 bases and J dropped 4; count of bases not matched to a gene: 9. CDR3 sequence: CASKTGGMGYEQYF. CDR3 coding DNA: TGTGCCAGCAAAACAGGGGGAATGGGGTACGAGCAGTACTTC.

The chain recombines TRBV13 with TRBJ1-5; TRBD1 might be the D (5 bases). V lost 5 bases, J lost 6 bases, and 14 bases lay in between. Germline-derived CDR1 and CDR2 are PRHDT and FYEKMQ (reference sequence). The CDR3 sequence is 14 residues long. The CDR3 spells CASSRGGVRQPQHF. For the CDR3, the DNA is TGTGCCAGCAGCCGGGGAGGGGTACGTCAGCCCCAGCATTTT.

The chain carries TRBV6-2 or TRBV6-3 and TRBJ2-5, with 9 nucleotides matching TRBD1. Germline CDR1 MNHEY, CDR2 SVGEGT. The CDR3 extends over 18 amino acids. The trim removed 2 bases at V and 1 base at J, leaving 11 bases unmatched. In DNA, the CDR3 is TGTGCCAGCAGTTACGTCCCCACCTTACAGGGGGCCCAAGAGACCCAGTACTTC. Encoded protein: CASSYVPTLQGAQETQYF.

The rearrangement links TRBV28 to TRBJ1-2, with 7 bases that match TRBD1. CDR3 length: 14 residues. The trim removed 7 bases at V and 2 bases at J, leaving 7 bases unmatched. Germline V lookup: CDR1 MDHEN, CDR2 SYDVKM. CDR3 DNA: TGTGCCAGCACGGGCAGGGGGTGGAACTATGGCTACACCTTC. It codes for CASTGRGWNYGYTF.

This clone was seen a few times. V and J are TRBV2 and TRBJ1-6; possibly TRBD1 for D (5 bases). CDR1 is SNHLY and CDR2 is FYNNEI in the germline V gene. V gave up 8 bases and J gave up 2 bases, with 13 bases separating them. This CDR3 contains 15 residues. The CDR3 loop reads CASAEAGAYNSPLHF. In nucleotides, the CDR3 is TGTGCCAGCGCGGAGGCGGGGGCCTATAATTCACCCCTCCACTTT.

In its sample, this clone was seen once. The chain employs TRBV5-6 and TRBJ2-5; D may be TRBD1 (5 bases). V lost 0 bases to trimming and J lost 5 bases, with 8 bases between them. Germline V gives CDR1 SGHDT, CDR2 YYEEEE. CDR3 size: 13 residues. CDR3 sequence (DNA): TGTGCCAGCAGCTTGGTTCGACAGGAGACCCAGTACTTC. This encodes CASSLVRQETQYF.